The 16 T cell receptor beta chains below all came from one sample that was sequenced in a study of shared T cell receptors in the human thymus. The method was immunoSEQ multiplex PCR; TCRdb's version includes in-frame clones alone and lacks a portion of them. The table records approximately 730,000 clones, approximately 83% of them present only once. The sample was also reused in another study, on human thymus T cells.

Sequencing was performed on thymocytes. Receptors originate from a girl under three years old with a congenital heart defect.

This clone was counted a single time. V and J are TRBV5-6 and TRBJ1-5, with 7 nucleotides matching TRBD1. The CDR3 consists of 15 residues. J was trimmed by 1 base and V by 4 bases; bases with no gene match: 5. Germline CDR1 reads SGHDT; CDR2 reads YYEEEE. The DNA of the CDR3 is TGTGCCAGCAGCCTGGGACAGCCGAGCAATCAGCCCCAGCATTTT. This sequence encodes CASSLGQPSNQPQHF.

V usage is TRBV12-5 and J usage is TRBJ1-1; unclear D gene. CDR3 length equals 17 residues. V was clipped by 5 bases and J by 3 bases, with 22 bases between them. Germline loops: CDR1 LGHNT, CDR2 FRNRAP. This CDR3 is CASGLRGGMREYTEAFF. Here the CDR3 DNA reads TGTGCTAGTGGTCTGCGAGGCGGGATGAGGGAATACACTGAAGCTTTCTTT.

This chain connects TRBV6-1 to TRBJ2-7; no reliable D call. In germline, CDR1 is MNHNS, CDR2 SASEGT. The V and J ends lost 8 bases and 4 bases respectively, with 12 bases between them. The CDR3 covers 12 residues. DNA of the CDR3: TGTGCCAGCTCGGTGTTAACGTACGAGCAGTACTTC. Translating it yields CASSVLTYEQYF.

J is TRBJ2-7 and V is TRBV10-3; 8 nucleotides align to TRBD1. V shed 3 bases, J shed 0 bases, and the junction held 10 bases outside the gene matches. The CDR3 totals 17 residues. Looked up from germline, CDR1 is ENHRY and CDR2 is SYGVKD. CDR3 bases: TGTGCCATCAGTGACCCAGACAGGGGATGCCTCTCCTACGAGCAGTACTTC. Its translation: CAISDPDRGCLSYEQYF.

This chain uses TRBV13 with TRBJ1-4; 12 positions agree with TRBD1. The CDR3 runs 16 residues. Trimming took 5 bases from V and 7 from J; bases not matched to a gene: 8. Germline V lookup: CDR1 PRHDT, CDR2 FYEKMQ (reference sequence). The CDR3 loop is CASSRGGQGAREKLFF. In DNA, the CDR3 is TGTGCCAGCAGCCGCGGGGGACAGGGGGCGCGTGAAAAACTGTTTTTT.

The J gene is TRBJ2-7, the V gene TRBV5-6; 11 nucleotides agree with TRBD2. CDR3 length: 18 residues. CDR1 and CDR2 (germline): SGHDT, YYEEEE. V gave up 1 base and J gave up 7 bases; unmatched junction bases: 16. CDR3 in amino acids: CASSLRPTPGLAAHEQYF. The CDR3, as DNA: TGTGCCAGCAGCTTGAGGCCTACACCGGGACTAGCGGCACATGAGCAGTACTTC.

The J gene is TRBJ1-2, the V gene TRBV5-4, with TRBD1 identical over 8 bases. This CDR3 is 15 amino acids long. V lost 5 bases to trimming and J lost 6 bases; unmatched junction nucleotides: 12. Germline V gene lookup returns CDR1 SGHNT and CDR2 YYREEE (reference sequence). This CDR3 reads CASRLRGQGGDGYTF. Written as DNA, the CDR3 is TGTGCCAGCAGATTACGTGGACAGGGAGGGGATGGCTACACCTTC.

The chain couples TRBV5-5 to TRBJ1-6, with 9 bases lining up with TRBD1. Germline trimming cut 5 bases from V and 10 bases from J; bases unmatched to any gene: 10. Per the germline V gene, CDR1 is SGHKS and CDR2 is YYEKEE (reference sequence). The CDR3 is made up of 15 amino acids. Here the CDR3 reads CASSRPGQGESPLHF. Written as DNA, the CDR3 is TGTGCCAGCAGTCGTCCGGGACAGGGTGAATCACCCCTCCACTTT.

This clone was found a few times. This rearrangement joins TRBV5-3 to TRBJ1-2; no reliable D call. TRBV5-3 is an open reading frame, and its role is uncertain. The CDR3 covers 13 residues. The V and J ends lost 4 bases and 5 bases respectively, with 12 bases between them. CDR3 loop: CARSRTTSYGYTF. CDR3 coding DNA: TGTGCCAGAAGCAGAACAACTAGTTATGGCTACACCTTC.

V usage is TRBV6-1 and J usage is TRBJ2-7; TRBD1 is a possible D gene (5 bases). The CDR3 extends over 17 amino acids. Germline values: CDR1 MNHNS, CDR2 SASEGT. V shed 0 bases and J shed 2 bases, with 17 bases lying between them. The DNA of the CDR3 is TGTGCCAGCAGTGAAGCTTTCAAGGGGCCTCGAACCTACGAGCAGTACTTC. Translating gives CASSEAFKGPRTYEQYF.

The chain joins TRBV5-1 to TRBJ2-7; possibly TRBD2 for D (5 bases). V was pared by 4 bases and J by 3 bases, with 11 bases between. Germline V gives CDR1 SGHRS, CDR2 YFSETQ. The CDR3 consists of 13 residues. The CDR3 bases are TGCGCCAGCAGCCCCCCTAGCCTCTACGAGCAGTACTTC. Translation gives CASSPPSLYEQYF. The whole variable domain, filled in from reference TRBV5-1 and TRBJ2-7, reads KAGVTQTPRYLIKTRGQQVTLSCSPISGHRSVSWYQQTPGQGLQFLFEYFSETQRNKGNFPGRFSGRQFSNSRSEMNVSTLELGDSALYLCASSPPSLYEQYFGPGTRLTVT.

V gene TRBV15 combines with J gene TRBJ1-2, with 8 positions matching TRBD1. The germline V gene encodes CDR1 LNHNV and CDR2 YYDKDF (reference sequence). The CDR3 covers 15 residues. V was clipped by 1 base and J by 6 bases; unmatched bases: 7. CDR3 amino acids: CATSRARQGTDGYTF. The DNA for the CDR3 is TGTGCCACCAGCAGAGCCCGACAGGGGACGGATGGCTACACCTTC.

The chain joins TRBV7-2 to TRBJ2-3; TRBD2 might be the D (7 bases). Trimming removed 2 bases at V and 4 bases at J, with 19 bases between. CDR1 is SGHTA, CDR2 FQGNSA, per germline. This CDR3 has 17 residues. This CDR3 reads CASSLCCRGAYADTQYF. In DNA, the CDR3 is TGTGCCAGCAGCTTATGTTGCCGGGGGGCCTACGCAGATACGCAGTATTTT.

V is TRBV19 and J is TRBJ1-1, with D possibly TRBD1 on 6 matching bases. Trimming removed 6 bases from V and 0 bases from J, with 23 bases in between. This CDR3 comprises 18 residues. Germline V gene sequence: CDR1 LNHDA, CDR2 SQIVND (reference sequence). The CDR3 sequence: CASSTDNWGGEVNTEAFF. CDR3 in DNA: TGTGCCAGTAGCACCGACAACTGGGGGGGCGAGGTGAACACTGAAGCTTTCTTT.

J is TRBJ1-2 and V is TRBV9; D gene unclear. The CDR3 is made up of 15 amino acids. Trimming shortened V by 3 bases and J by 0 bases, and 12 bases separated the two germline ends. Looked up from germline, CDR1 is SGDLS and CDR2 is YYNGEE. CDR3 nucleotides: TGTGCCAGCAGCGGAAACCGAACACCTAACTATGGCTACACCTTC. Protein product: CASSGNRTPNYGYTF.

This clone was recorded only once. The genes are TRBV5-1 and TRBJ2-1, with 14 positions matching TRBD2. From germline, CDR1 is SGHRS and CDR2 YFSETQ. This CDR3 region has 18 residues. With 2 bases clipped from V and 2 bases from J, the junction kept 6 bases outside the gene matches. Written as DNA, the CDR3 is TGCGCCAGCAGCTTTCCGACTAGCGGGGGGGCCGCCTACAATGAGCAGTTCTTC. Protein product: CASSFPTSGGAAYNEQFF.